Included here is one T cell receptor (beta chain) sequence, with context. Original handling: By means of reference gene primer amplification, nucleated cell counts were estimated. Assay used: immunoSEQ multiplex PCR; TCRdb lists only in-frame clones, some missing. The DNA was the basis for D and trimming; V, J and clone size are from that table. Of under 200,000 clones in the sample, about four fifths were seen once. These data originate in a study of blood T cell repertoires in COVID-19. Trimming shortened V by 2 bases and J by 0 bases, and 8 bases separated the two germline ends. CDR1 is LNHDA and CDR2 is SQIVND in the germline V gene (reference sequence). This CDR3 has 15 amino acids.

The V call is TRBV19, the J call TRBJ1-5; the D is unclear. The receptor was isolated from a man between 65 and 85 years old with active or convalescent COVID-19. The sample comprised peripheral blood. As DNA, the CDR3 is TGTGCCAGTAGTATATTCGAGTCTAGCAATCAGCCCCAGCATTTT. Protein: CASSIFESSNQPQHF.